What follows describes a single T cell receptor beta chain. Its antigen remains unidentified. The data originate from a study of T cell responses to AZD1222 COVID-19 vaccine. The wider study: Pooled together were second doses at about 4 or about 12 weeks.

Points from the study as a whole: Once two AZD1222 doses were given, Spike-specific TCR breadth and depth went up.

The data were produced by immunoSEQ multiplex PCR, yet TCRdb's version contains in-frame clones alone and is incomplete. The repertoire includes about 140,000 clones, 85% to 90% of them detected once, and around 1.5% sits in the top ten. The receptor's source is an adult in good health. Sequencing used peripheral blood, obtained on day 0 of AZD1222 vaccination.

Here the CDR3 DNA reads TGTGCCAGCAGTTTAATGGAGGGGAATCAGCCCCAGCATTTT. Its protein is CASSLMEGNQPQHF. V is TRBV28 and J is TRBJ1-5, with D possibly being TRBD1 (5 bases). V gave up 2 bases and J gave up 4 bases, with 9 bases separating them. This CDR3 has 14 residues. Germline CDR1 reads MDHEN; CDR2 reads SYDVKM.